Each of the 7 T cell receptor beta chains below was sequenced from the same sample in a study of cytomegalovirus exposure and HLA in healthy donors. The PCR ran on 60 Vbeta and 13 Jbeta primers. Here immunoSEQ multiplex PCR was the method, and the copy in TCRdb shows in-frame clones only, minus some. The sample has about 130,000 clones; about two thirds are singletons. The sample comprised PBMCs. Receptors were obtained from a middle-aged man in good health and CMV-seropositive.

The chain has TRBV15 and TRBJ2-3, with D possibly being TRBD2 (5 bases). Germline lookup yields CDR1 LNHNV and CDR2 YYDKDF (reference sequence). The CDR3 totals 14 residues. V gave up 8 bases and J gave up 5 bases, with 17 bases separating them. The CDR3: CATAAETAGDTQYF. In DNA, the CDR3 is TGTGCCACCGCCGCAGAGACCGCGGGAGATACGCAGTATTTT.

This clone has a handful of counts. The chain uses TRBV4-1 and TRBJ2-1, with TRBD2 matching over 7 bases. The CDR3 totals 19 residues. CDR1 is MGHRA and CDR2 is YSYEKL in the germline V gene. Trimming removed 3 bases from V and 1 base from J; junction bases left unmatched: 15. The CDR3 DNA is TGCGCCAGCAGCCATGGTCTTCTAAGACGGGACTATTCCTACAATGAGCAGTTCTTC. Protein: CASSHGLLRRDYSYNEQFF.

This clone was detected a few times. The chain employs TRBV7-9 and TRBJ2-7, with D possibly TRBD1 on 5 matching bases. Trimming took off 5 bases at V and 6 bases at J, with 11 bases between the two ends. The germline CDR1 and CDR2 sequences are SEHNR and FQNEAQ (reference sequence). The CDR3 loop spans 12 amino acids. For the CDR3, the DNA is TGTGCCAGCAGCCCGACAGAAGGCGAGCAGTACTTC. Protein: CASSPTEGEQYF.

The V and J genes are TRBV6-5 and TRBJ1-2; 9 bases agree with TRBD1. Per germline, CDR1 MNHEY and CDR2 SVGAGI. V gave up 6 bases and J gave up 8 bases; unmatched junction bases: 10. The CDR3 loop spans 14 amino acids. CDR3 in amino acids: CASRGTRTGEGYTF. The CDR3 DNA reads TGTGCCAGCAGAGGGACTCGGACAGGGGAAGGCTACACCTTC.

The chain links TRBV5-4 to TRBJ2-7; TRBD1 agrees at 11 bases. The CDR3 loop spans 14 amino acids. Germline-derived CDR1 and CDR2 are SGHNT and YYREEE (reference sequence). V was pared by 3 bases and J by 3 bases, with 2 bases of the junction left unmatched. CDR3: CASSSGTGGYEQYF. CDR3 DNA: TGTGCCAGCAGCTCCGGGACAGGGGGCTACGAGCAGTACTTC. The full variable domain, completed using reference TRBV5-4 and TRBJ2-7, is ETGVTQSPTHLIKTRGQQVTLRCSSQSGHNTVSWYQQALGQGPQFIFQYYREEENGRGNFPPRFSGLQFPNYSSELNVNALELDDSALYLCASSSGTGGYEQYFGPGTRLTVT.

This chain joins TRBV5-1 and TRBJ2-5; D is uncertain. CDR1 is SGHRS, CDR2 YFSETQ, per germline. The CDR3 loop spans 13 amino acids. Trimming left V 2 bases short and J 0 bases short, with 5 bases between. The CDR3 loop reads CASSFQYQETQYF. The CDR3 region has the DNA TGCGCCAGCAGCTTCCAGTACCAAGAGACCCAGTACTTC.

The rearrangement links TRBV19 to TRBJ1-1; D might be TRBD1 (6 bases). Per germline, CDR1 LNHDA and CDR2 SQIVND (reference sequence). V was clipped by 1 base and J by 6 bases, with 9 bases between them. This CDR3 region has 13 residues. In DNA form, the CDR3 reads TGTGCCAGTAGTATAGGCAGGGGCCCTGAAGCTTTCTTT. Amino acids: CASSIGRGPEAFF.